This TCR beta chain was sequenced in a study of blood T cells in healthy people across ages. A second about 6 to 11 cycle PCR used barcoded and J-beta primers. Each CDR3 protein is one row after TCRdb ran MiXCR on the 5' RACE reads. The sample holds roughly 500,000 distinct CDR3 sequences, 27% seen once. Germline CDR1 is DFQATT and CDR2 is SNEGSKA (reference sequence). The CDR3 extends over 15 amino acids. The germline V and J ends were trimmed by 3 bases and 1 base, with 16 bases remaining between them. The sequence was obtained from a woman aged 70-85 years in good health. The specimen was blood. This chain uses TRBV20-1 with TRBJ2-7, with D possibly TRBD1 on 5 matching bases. CDR3 sequence reads: CSASLFGQGSYEQYF. The CDR3 DNA sequence: TGCAGTGCTAGCCTTTTTGGACAAGGGTCCTACGAGCAGTACTTC.